Listed below are T cell receptor beta chains from one sample, sequenced in a study of shared clonotypes between healthy human individuals. Clones were read by immunoSEQ multiplex PCR, and TCRdb kept only the in-frame ones, dropping some. Of about 470,000 clones in the sample, roughly 80% were seen once. The specimen was PBMCs. The receptors stem from a woman aged 40 to 50 in good health. Some clones in this sample may be carry-over from other donors' samples. CDR3s include the opening cysteine and the closing phenylalanine or tryptophan. The D gene is left open where the match is weak. Clone size is stated in some rows and not others, as once, few, many or a class when expanded.

D gene	V gene	J gene	clone size	CDR3 protein	CDR3 DNA
TRBD2	TRBV7-9	TRBJ2-7	.	CASSSYEGRATYEQYF	TGTGCCAGCAGCTCCTATGAGGGGAGGGCCACCTACGAGCAGTACTTC
.	TRBV7-8	TRBJ2-1	.	CASSLAGGDHYNEQFF	TGTGCCAGCAGCTTAGCTGGCGGGGACCACTACAATGAGCAGTTCTTC
.	TRBV5-6	TRBJ2-7	.	CASSFGGRTYEQYF	TGTGCCAGCAGCTTTGGGGGGCGCACCTACGAGCAGTACTTC
TRBD2	TRBV2	TRBJ2-7	many	CASSVQAGPYEQYF	TGTGCCAGCAGTGTTCAAGCGGGACCCTACGAGCAGTACTTC
.	TRBV11-2	TRBJ2-5	.	CASSLQSLGGREYF	TGTGCCAGCAGTTTACAGTCCCTTGGGGGGAGAGAGTACTTC
.	TRBV28	TRBJ1-2	.	CASSLGAGRLGYTF	TGTGCCAGCAGTTTAGGGGCAGGGCGTTTAGGCTACACCTTC
.	TRBV5-1	TRBJ2-3	.	CASSSGRWVDTQYF	TGCGCCAGCAGCAGTGGGAGATGGGTAGATACGCAGTATTTT
.	TRBV30	TRBJ1-1	.	CAWSVLFTEAFF	TGTGCCTGGAGTGTACTGTTCACTGAAGCTTTCTTT
.	TRBV9	TRBJ2-1	.	CASSFGGQVDEQFF	TGTGCCAGCAGCTTCGGGGGGCAGGTCGATGAGCAGTTCTTC
TRBD1	TRBV4-3	TRBJ1-2	.	CASSQQGAGGYTF	TGCGCCAGCAGCCAACAGGGGGCTGGGGGCTACACCTTC
.	TRBV7-2	TRBJ2-1	.	CASSLVQVEQFF	TGTGCCAGCAGCTTAGTTCAGGTTGAGCAGTTCTTC
.	TRBV18	TRBJ1-1	.	CASSPPTRYEANTEAFF	TGTGCCAGCTCACCACCGACCCGTTATGAGGCGAACACTGAAGCTTTCTTT
TRBD2	TRBV5-1	TRBJ2-1	.	CASSPRAGGPSYNEQFF	TGCGCCAGCAGCCCCCGTGCGGGAGGCCCCTCCTACAATGAGCAGTTCTTC
.	TRBV5-1	TRBJ2-7	many	CASSLKLSSEKFVEQYF	TGCGCCAGCAGCTTAAAACTTTCTAGCGAGAAGTTCGTGGAGCAGTACTTC
.	TRBV30	TRBJ1-5	.	CAWSVGSNQPQHF	TGTGCCTGGAGTGTGGGAAGCAATCAGCCCCAGCATTTT
TRBD2	TRBV15	TRBJ2-7	.	CATSREGLAGPADF	TGTGCCACCAGCAGAGAGGGACTAGCGGGACCCGCGGACTTC
.	TRBV11-3	TRBJ2-3	.	CASSLHFPGDTQYF	TGTGCCAGCAGCTTACACTTCCCCGGAGATACGCAGTATTTT
TRBD1	TRBV2	TRBJ2-5	.	CASSRDRVTETQYF	TGTGCCAGCAGCAGGGACAGGGTTACGGAGACCCAGTACTTC
TRBD2	TRBV28	TRBJ2-2	.	CASSSPPGREHTGELFF	TGTGCCAGCAGTTCCCCCCCCGGGCGGGAGCACACCGGGGAGCTGTTTTTT
TRBD1	TRBV14	TRBJ1-6	.	CASSQRTGGGSPLHF	TGTGCCAGCAGCCAGAGGACAGGCGGGGGTTCACCCCTCCACTTT
.	TRBV28	TRBJ2-1	.	CASAFSLVSSYNEQFF	TGTGCCAGCGCTTTCAGTTTGGTGAGCTCCTACAATGAGCAGTTCTTC
.	TRBV15	TRBJ2-7	.	CATSREGGISYEQYF	TGTGCCACCAGCAGAGAGGGTGGGATCTCCTACGAGCAGTACTTC
.	TRBV7-2	TRBJ2-7	.	CASSFSGTDPYEQYF	TGTGCCAGCAGCTTCTCCGGGACTGATCCCTACGAGCAGTACTTC
TRBD2	TRBV7-2	TRBJ2-5	.	CASSWNSGEETQYF	TGTGCCAGCAGCTGGAATAGCGGGGAAGAGACCCAGTACTTC
TRBD1	TRBV5-4	TRBJ1-6	once	CASRRDRNNSPLHF	TGTGCCAGCAGGCGGGACAGGAATAATTCACCCCTCCACTTT
TRBD1	TRBV10-3	TRBJ2-7	.	CAIRGQGSDEQYF	TGTGCCATCAGGGGACAGGGATCCGACGAGCAGTACTTC
.	TRBV30	TRBJ1-2	.	CAWSSLGTQSGGYTF	TGTGCCTGGAGTTCCCTCGGGACTCAAAGCGGAGGCTACACCTTC
TRBD2	TRBV30	TRBJ2-1	.	CAWNPLSGNYNEQFF	TGTGCCTGGAACCCCCTAAGCGGGAACTACAATGAGCAGTTCTTC